This T cell receptor beta chain was found in a study of T cells after posttransplantation cyclophosphamide. Whole-study findings and limits: TRB clonality was highly associated with recipient CMV seropositivity and reactivation. Donor CD8+ memory clones often dominated recipient blood repertoires at later times. Blood and skin or GI T cell repertoires showed limited TRB overlap.

On this clone: Antigen unknown.

Germline CDR1 reads LNHDA; CDR2 reads SQIVND (reference sequence). The CDR3 contains 15 residues. With 5 bases removed from V and 5 bases from J, the gap between germline ends came to 16 bases. Only in-frame clones appear in the TCRdb table, and some are missing; sequencing was by immunoSEQ multiplex PCR. The table has approximately 3,800 clones, 70% to 75% seen once. Sampled 1 year posttransplant, controls received myeloablative marrow transplants, methotrexate and a calcineurin inhibitor. The material was PBMCs, obtained after allogeneic stem cell transplant with calcineurin inhibitor and methotrexate. V gene TRBV19 combines with J gene TRBJ1-5; possibly TRBD1 for D (6 bases). The TCR originated in a female patient aged 50-60 years who received an allogeneic stem cell transplant from an unrelated donor, was CMV-positive, and had acute and chronic GVHD. The graft donor may have given rise to some T cells. CDR3 region: CASSLREGGHQPQHF. CDR3 nucleotides: TGTGCCAGTAGTCTCAGGGAAGGGGGACATCAGCCCCAGCATTTT. Together with reference TRBV19 and TRBJ1-5, the CDR3 gives the full variable domain: DGGITQSPKYLFRKEGQNVTLSCEQNLNHDAMYWYRQDPGQGLRLIYYSQIVNDFQKGDIAEGYSVSREKKESFPLTVTSAQKNPTAFYLCASSLREGGHQPQHFGDGTRLSIL.